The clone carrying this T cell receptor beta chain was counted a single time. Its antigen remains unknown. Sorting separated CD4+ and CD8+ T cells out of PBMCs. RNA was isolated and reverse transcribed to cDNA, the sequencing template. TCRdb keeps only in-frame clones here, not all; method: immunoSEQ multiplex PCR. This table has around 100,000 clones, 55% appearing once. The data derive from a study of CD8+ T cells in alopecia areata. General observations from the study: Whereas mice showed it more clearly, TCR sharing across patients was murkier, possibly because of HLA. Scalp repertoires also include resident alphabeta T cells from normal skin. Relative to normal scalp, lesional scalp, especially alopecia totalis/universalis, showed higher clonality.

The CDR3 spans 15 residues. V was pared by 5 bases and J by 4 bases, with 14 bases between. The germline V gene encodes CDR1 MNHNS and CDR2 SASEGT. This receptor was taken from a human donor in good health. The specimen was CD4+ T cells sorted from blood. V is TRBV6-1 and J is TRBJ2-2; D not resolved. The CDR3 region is CASSLWTAGTGELFF. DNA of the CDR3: TGTGCCAGCAGTCTTTGGACCGCAGGCACCGGGGAGCTGTTTTTT.